Below are 20 T cell receptor beta chains sequenced from a single sample in a study of T cells in Graves' hyperthyroidism and ophthalmopathy. Using RNA transcripts as the source, TCR beta CDR3 regions were amplified. RT-PCR in the first round (using the HTBI primer set) targeted the TCR CDR3. A single record per CDR3 protein comes from TCRdb applying MiXCR to the multiplex PCR reads. The data show 600,000 or so distinct CDR3 sequences, with 12% to 15% seen just once and over 6% held by the top ten. Input material: blood. The receptors derive from a woman aged 18 to 35 with Graves' ophthalmopathy.

A word on this clonotype: This clone may be a read error of a much larger clone one base away. The V and J genes are TRBV2 and TRBJ1-6, with 9 nucleotides matching TRBD1. The CDR3 runs 14 residues. V lost 6 bases and J lost 9; bases outside the gene matches: 6. The germline V gene has CDR1 SNHLY and CDR2 FYNNEI. The CDR3 region has the DNA TGTGCCAGCAGGAGAGGACAGGGGATTTCACCCCTCCACTTT. Translation: CASRRGQGISPLHF.

In this sample, this clonotype turned up many times. The chain recombines TRBV6-1 with TRBJ2-2; 11 bases are a match to TRBD2. Germline values: CDR1 MNHNS, CDR2 SASEGT. J gave up 0 bases and V 6 bases, and 15 bases lay outside the gene matches. CDR3 length: 20 amino acids. The CDR3 DNA reads as TGTGCCAGCAGCTCCCCGACTAGCGGGACCCCCCGGGCGAACACCGGGGAGCTGTTTTTT. Translated, it gives CASSSPTSGTPRANTGELFF.

This clonotype was recorded a few times. The chain joins TRBV5-6 to TRBJ1-1; 8 bases map to TRBD1. Germline CDR1 reads SGHDT; CDR2 reads YYEEEE. The junction had 6 bases not matched to a gene; V was cut back by 4 bases and J by 4 bases. CDR3 length: 14 residues. This CDR3 reads CASSARQGFTEAFF. CDR3 coding DNA: TGTGCCAGCAGCGCCCGACAGGGGTTCACTGAAGCTTTCTTT. Combining the CDR3 with reference TRBV5-6 and TRBJ1-1 gives the whole variable domain DAGVTQSPTHLIKTRGQQVTLRCSPKSGHDTVSWYQQALGQGPQFIFQYYEEEERQRGNFPDRFSGHQFPNYSSELNVNALLLGDSALYLCASSARQGFTEAFFGQGTRLTVV.

The CDR3 DNA reads TGTGCCAGCGGAACGGGAGGGCCGAACGAGCAGTACTTC. Amino acids: CASGTGGPNEQYF. The rearrangement uses TRBV28 and TRBJ2-7; the match to TRBD2 covers 8 bases. V was pared by 8 bases and J by 5 bases, with 8 bases of the junction left unmatched. The CDR3 has 13 residues. The germline gives CDR1 MDHEN, CDR2 SYDVKM.

This clonotype appeared many times. V gene TRBV30 combines with J gene TRBJ2-5, with a possible D match to TRBD1 (5 bases). Trimming cost V 7 bases and J 2 bases, with 11 bases left between them. Germline V lookup: CDR1 GTSNPN, CDR2 SVGIG (reference sequence). The CDR3 sequence is 12 residues long. This chain's CDR3 is CAYYRQQETQYF. The CDR3 nucleotides are TGTGCCTACTATCGACAGCAAGAGACCCAGTACTTC.

The gene calls are TRBV27 and TRBJ2-2; D call uncertain. The CDR3 is 17 residues long. CDR1 MNHEY and CDR2 SMNVEV come from the germline V gene (reference sequence). V lost 3 bases, J lost 2 bases, and 16 bases lay in between. CDR3 amino acids: CASSFNPLRLNTGELFF. CDR3 bases: TGTGCCAGCAGTTTCAACCCGTTGAGATTAAACACCGGGGAGCTGTTTTTT.

This clonotype was counted a few times. CDR3 protein: CSVEDIRQGYYGYTF. CDR3 DNA sequence: TGCAGCGTTGAGGACATACGACAAGGCTACTATGGCTACACCTTC. The chain recombines TRBV29-1 with TRBJ1-2, with D possibly TRBD1 on 5 matching bases. V was trimmed by 3 bases and J by 3 bases, leaving 17 bases between them. The CDR3 length is 15 residues. Germline CDR1 is SQVTM and CDR2 is ANQGSEA. The variable domain in full, completed from reference TRBV29-1 and TRBJ1-2, reads SAVISQKPSRDICQRGTSLTIQCQVDSQVTMMFWYRQQPGQSLTLIATANQGSEATYESGFVIDKFPISRPNLTFSTLTVSNMSPEDSSIYLCSVEDIRQGYYGYTFGSGTRLTVV.

This clonotype was seen a handful of times. The rearrangement links TRBV27 to TRBJ2-3, with a possible D match to TRBD2 (7 bases). The CDR3 covers 16 residues. CDR1 is MNHEY, CDR2 SMNVEV, per germline (reference sequence). V lost 1 base and J 4 bases, leaving 15 bases between the germline ends. CDR3 in DNA: TGTGCCAGCAGTTTATTAGGGGGGGGCGGTCCAGATACGCAGTATTTT. It specifies CASSLLGGGGPDTQYF.

Note on this clonotype: A much larger clone is a single base away; this may be a read error. J is TRBJ2-3 and V is TRBV24-1, with D possibly matching TRBD1 (5 bases). The germline CDR1 and CDR2 sequences are KGHDR and SFDVKD. Trimming removed 9 bases at V and 5 bases at J, with 11 bases between. The CDR3 has 12 amino acids. The CDR3 spells CATQGRVDTQYF. The CDR3 coding sequence is TGTGCCACCCAGGGCAGGGTAGATACGCAGTATTTT.

This clonotype has more than one count but fewer than ten. The chain couples TRBV12-5 to TRBJ2-5; the D is unclear. The V end lost 5 bases, the J end lost 4 bases, and 8 bases lay between the germline ends. This CDR3 comprises 12 residues. Germline-derived CDR1 and CDR2 are LGHNT and FRNRAP. This CDR3 is CASGALGETQYF. CDR3 in DNA: TGTGCTAGTGGTGCGCTCGGAGAGACCCAGTACTTC.

The rearrangement joins TRBV2 to TRBJ1-6; D is possibly TRBD1 (5 bases). V gave up 2 bases and J gave up 7 bases, with 12 bases separating them. Germline-derived CDR1 and CDR2 are SNHLY and FYNNEI. The CDR3 totals 15 residues. The CDR3 nucleotides are TGTGCCAGCAGTGAATTTGTAAAGGGGAATTCACCCCTCCACTTT. Translating gives CASSEFVKGNSPLHF. The full variable domain, with the rest looked up from reference TRBV2 and TRBJ1-6, is EPEVTQTPSHQVTQMGQEVILRCVPISNHLYFYWYRQILGQKVEFLVSFYNNEISEKSEIFDDQFSVERPDGSNFTLKIRSTKLEDSAMYFCASSEFVKGNSPLHFGNGTRLTVT.

At least ten counts were recorded for this clonotype. The chain carries TRBV2 and TRBJ2-7, with 8 bases aligning to TRBD2. Per germline, CDR1 SNHLY and CDR2 FYNNEI. CDR3 size: 15 residues. The J segment lost 4 bases and the V segment lost 7 bases, leaving 12 bases of the junction unmatched. The CDR3: CASNPPQRESYEQYF. The DNA for the CDR3 is TGTGCCAGCAACCCCCCCCAGCGGGAGAGTTACGAGCAGTACTTC.

This chain joins TRBV24-1 and TRBJ1-1, with 10 nucleotides matching TRBD1. CDR1 and CDR2 from the germline V gene are KGHDR and SFDVKD. Trimming removed 9 bases from V and 4 bases from J; junction bases left unmatched: 7. The CDR3 runs to 14 residues. In nucleotides, the CDR3 is TGTGCCACCTTATCCGGGACAGGGGCCACTGAAGCTTTCTTT. Residues: CATLSGTGATEAFF.

This clonotype was observed at least ten times. V gene TRBV30 combines with J gene TRBJ1-2; 8 bases are a match to TRBD1. V was clipped by 3 bases and J by 2 bases; unmatched bases: 5. This CDR3 contains 14 residues. Germline lookup yields CDR1 GTSNPN and CDR2 SVGIG (reference sequence). The CDR3 is CAWRRTGLNYGYTF. The CDR3 DNA is TGTGCCTGGAGAAGGACAGGGTTGAACTATGGCTACACCTTC.

Ten or more counts support this clonotype. This sequence joins TRBV19 and TRBJ2-1, with 16 nucleotides matching TRBD2. This CDR3 region has 18 residues. V dropped 4 bases and J dropped 3; count of bases not matched to a gene: 6. Germline CDR1 reads LNHDA; CDR2 reads SQIVND (reference sequence). CDR3 in amino acids: CASSKGLAGGPGYNEQFF. The CDR3 bases are TGTGCCAGTAGTAAGGGACTAGCGGGAGGGCCGGGCTACAATGAGCAGTTCTTC.

As for this clonotype: Relative to the germline gene, one junction end is altered; a read error may explain this. In DNA, the CDR3 is TGCAGTGCTAGGGGGACTAGCGGGAGGAGTACCTTC. Amino acids: CSARGTSGRSTF. This chain connects TRBV20-1 to TRBJ2-7, with 15 bases aligning to TRBD2. The germline V gene has CDR1 DFQATT and CDR2 SNEGSKA (reference sequence). This CDR3 region has 12 residues.

Remarks on this clonotype: This may arise from a read error, as a much more abundant clone is one base away. The chain links TRBV27 to TRBJ2-1; possible D gene TRBD2, 5 bases. Per the germline V gene, CDR1 is MNHEY and CDR2 is SMNVEV (reference sequence). V was clipped by 0 bases and J by 6 bases, with 12 bases between them. The CDR3 is 15 amino acids. The CDR3 protein is CASSLSARRSNEQFF. The DNA for the CDR3 is TGTGCCAGCAGTTTATCCGCTCGGAGGAGCAATGAGCAGTTCTTC.

The chain combines TRBV5-1 with TRBJ2-7; D gene unclear. The CDR3 is made up of 13 amino acids. The V end lost 2 bases, the J end lost 3 bases, and 9 bases lay between the germline ends. The germline CDR1 and CDR2 sequences are SGHRS and YFSETQ. The chain's CDR3 is CASSFPPLYEQYF. CDR3 sequence (DNA): TGCGCCAGCAGCTTTCCTCCGCTCTACGAGCAGTACTTC.

V gene TRBV28 combines with J gene TRBJ1-4; TRBD1 matches 7 bases. The V gene end was trimmed by 3 bases and the J gene end by 5 bases; junction bases not matched to a gene: 15. Germline loops: CDR1 MDHEN, CDR2 SYDVKM. The CDR3 runs to 18 residues. DNA of the CDR3: TGTGCCAGCAGTTTCTCTGACCTACTTCAGGGGGTGAATGAAAAACTGTTTTTT. Translating it yields CASSFSDLLQGVNEKLFF.

The chain joins TRBV7-2 to TRBJ2-7; 9 nucleotides align to TRBD2. This CDR3 is 16 amino acids long. V was clipped by 2 bases and J by 3 bases; unmatched bases: 8. Per the germline V gene, CDR1 is SGHTA and CDR2 is FQGNSA. DNA for the CDR3: TGTGCCAGCAGCTTACGGGCGGGAGGGATCTTCTACGAGCAGTACTTC. Translating gives CASSLRAGGIFYEQYF.